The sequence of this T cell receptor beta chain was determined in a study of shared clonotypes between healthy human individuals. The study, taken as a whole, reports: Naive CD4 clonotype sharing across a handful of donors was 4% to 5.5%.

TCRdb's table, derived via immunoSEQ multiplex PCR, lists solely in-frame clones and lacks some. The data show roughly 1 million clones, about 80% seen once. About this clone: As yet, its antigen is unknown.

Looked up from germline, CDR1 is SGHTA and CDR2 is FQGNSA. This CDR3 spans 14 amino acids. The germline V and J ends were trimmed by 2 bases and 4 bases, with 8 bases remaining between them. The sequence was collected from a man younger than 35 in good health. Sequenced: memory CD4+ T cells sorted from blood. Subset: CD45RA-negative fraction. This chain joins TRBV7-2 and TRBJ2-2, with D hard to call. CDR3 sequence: CASSLIRTTGELFF. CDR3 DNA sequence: TGTGCCAGCAGCTTAATCCGGACCACCGGGGAGCTGTTTTTT.